This TCR beta chain was profiled in a study of beta chain features in type 1 diabetes (dated by TCRdb to the late 2010s). Concerning the study at large: Mean age, gender distribution, total cell number and subset yield were not different between patients and healthy donors. A total of roughly 100 million sorted cells were examined across all samples, and the number of cells per subset was strongly correlated with RNA yield. Regulatory and stem cell-like memory subsets were obtained from only 8 patients and about 8 healthy donors, while naive and central memory subsets were obtained from all 30 or so donors. The study compared TCRB repertoires of sorted circulating CD4+ T cell subsets between recently diagnosed type 1 diabetes patients and matched healthy donors.

With respect to this clone: The specificity of this receptor is unknown. There are no base qualities to consult, and no much larger clone falls within one base.

V has 6 bases trimmed and J has 4 bases trimmed; junction bases matching no gene number 7. CDR1 MNHNS and CDR2 SASEGT were looked up in the germline V gene. Counted from cysteine to phenylalanine, this CDR3 has 14 amino acids. Only the CDR3 part of the read is kept: 42 bases, read in frame from the first base. The entire isolated RNA was reverse transcribed using the High Capacity cDNA Reverse Transcription Kit, and thus expressed TCRB transcripts were sequenced. Deep immunoSEQ sequencing was applied to naive, central memory and regulatory T cell samples, giving an average of about 3.8 million total reads per sample. Sorted cells were lysed in RLT buffer and RNA was extracted with DNase-treated RNeasy Micro or Mini kits, depending on cell number. Each cell subset was processed on its own to prevent cross-contamination, while patient and healthy donor samples were processed together. The immunoSEQ multiplex PCR was used to amplify TCRB sequences from cDNA, yielding 87-bp fragments that span the CDR3 region. The amplicons were sequenced using the Illumina HiSeq platform. In the original analysis: Synthetic template baselines were used to correct PCR bias computationally, reads within Hamming distance 2 were collapsed, and singletons that could not be merged were discarded. Reads were aligned against IMGT to assign V, D and J genes, CDR3 length and insertions or deletions at six rearrangement sites. Clonotype counts were normalized to sorted cell number within each subset before computing true diversity and Gini coefficients with the tcR R package. Repertoire sharing was quantified using the overlap coefficient calculated on TCRB nucleotide sequences. Out-of-frame TCRB sequences from naive cells were analyzed as a proxy for the pre-selection repertoire. What TCRdb holds here is the immuneACCESS table cut down to in-frame rearrangements. Part of the clones is not present; checked against another copy, under half of the missing clones reflect an unresolved V gene, and the others are unexplained. That table gives V, J and clone size, and the DNA gave D and trimming. The sample has 250,000 or so clones on record, approximately 13% of them singletons. About 0.019% of the sample is held by the ten biggest clonotypes.

Study-wide findings and limitations: PCR may preferentially amplify shorter templates, but because patient and control samples were amplified and corrected together, any resulting skew would affect both groups equally. Type 1 diabetes patients showed a moderate but significant shortening of TCRB CDR3 length in all four CD4+ subsets. Patients with type 1 diabetes made fewer insertions and deleted more nucleotides at VDJ recombination sites, implying thymic rearrangement abnormalities. Because the HLA sub-analyses included only small numbers of individuals, any influence of HLA type on TCRB rearrangement was left unresolved. Naive, central memory and regulatory TCRB repertoires appeared more similar among patients than among healthy donors. Because cDNA was sequenced instead of genomic DNA, activated cells with high expression could be over-represented, although the groups did not differ in activation or CD3 levels.

A single peripheral blood draw of approximately 0.11 L on average was collected from each donor into heparinised tubes. Using a panel that included CD45RO, CCR7, CD25, CD127, CD95 and CD27, naive, central memory, regulatory and stem cell-like memory CD4+ T cells were sorted on a BD FACSAria II. Every sorted population had a purity above 95%. Right away, PBMCs were isolated by Lymphoprep density gradient centrifugation and were stained directly, with no culture step. So that batch effects would be minimized, each experiment stained and sorted samples in pairs, pairing one healthy donor with one patient.

The sequenced material came from naive CD4+ T cells from blood. The sample's cell subset or site, from its label and the paper: true naive CD4+ T cells. This TCR was sampled from a man in his thirties or forties with type 1 diabetes. The V and J segments used are TRBV6-1 and TRBJ1-1; a stretch of 8 junction bases matches TRBD1. The CDR3 reads as follows: CASRSGGVGTEAFF. The sequenced DNA is TGTGCCAGCAGGTCAGGGGGCGTGGGCACTGAAGCTTTCTTT.